The rows below give T cell receptor beta chains drawn from one sample of a study of blood T cell repertoires in COVID-19. Profiled with immunoSEQ multiplex PCR; TCRdb holds only in-frame clones, not every one. The data contain roughly 69,000 clones, around 80% of them singletons. What was sequenced was peripheral blood. These receptors came from a human donor in a cohort sampled during active COVID-19. The CDR3 runs from the conserved cysteine through the conserved F or W. The D gene is left open where the match is weak. Expanded clones get a size class; other rows say once, few or many, or leave the size out.

clone size | D gene | J gene | V gene | CDR3 DNA | CDR3 protein
few | NA | TRBJ2-4 | TRBV19 | TGTGCCAGTAGAACAGGGAACATTCAGTACTTC | CASRTGNIQYF
few | TRBD1 | TRBJ2-7 | TRBV11-2 | TGTGCCAGCAGCTTAAGACAGGGCTACGAGCAGTACTTC | CASSLRQGYEQYF
few | TRBD1 | TRBJ1-2 | TRBV7-9 | TGTGCCAGCAGCTTAGGACAGGGGGCAGGCGGCTACACCTTC | CASSLGQGAGGYTF
NA | NA | TRBJ2-2 | TRBV25-1 | TGTGCCAGCACGGTGGCCGGGGAGCTGTTTTTT | CASTVAGELFF
NA | NA | TRBJ2-2 | TRBV7-8 | TGTGCCATCGAGAGCCTGCATACTGGTGGGGAGCTGTTTTTT | CAIESLHTGGELFF
NA | TRBD2 | TRBJ2-1 | TRBV28 | TGTGCCAGCACCAGGACTAGTCCCTACAATGAGCAGTTCTTC | CASTRTSPYNEQFF
once | NA | TRBJ1-1 | TRBV9 | TGTGCCAGCACCTCGGGGGGGGCGTGGTTCTTT | CASTSGGAWFF
NA | NA | TRBJ1-2 | TRBV3-1/TRBV3-2 | TGTGCCAGCAACCGGGAAGGGGGTTCATCTGGCTACACCTTC | CASNREGGSSGYTF
NA | NA | TRBJ1-2 | TRBV28 | TGTGCCAGCAGTTATTTTGGGCCCCCCCGTGTCACCTTC | CASSYFGPPRVTF
NA | NA | TRBJ2-7 | TRBV3-1/TRBV3-2 | TGTGCCGTCCTACCTCCCGGAGAGGGGGGGTACGCTCTCGAGCAGTACTTC | CAVLPPGEGGYALEQYF
once | TRBD2 | TRBJ2-3 | TRBV12-5 | TGTGCTAGTGATCACCCGGGACTAGCTGATGGAGATACGCAGTATTTT | CASDHPGLADGDTQYF
NA | NA | TRBJ2-3 | TRBV9 | TGTGCCAGCAGCTTGGCGGTCACAGATACGCAGTATTTT | CASSLAVTDTQYF
NA | NA | TRBJ2-1 | TRBV13 | TGTGCCAGCAGCTTAACTAGCTCAAATGAGCAGTTCTTC | CASSLTSSNEQFF
NA | NA | TRBJ1-1 | TRBV6-5 | TGTGCCAGCTTCCGGAACACTGAAGCTTTCTTT | CASFRNTEAFF
NA | NA | TRBJ2-2 | TRBV4-3 | TGCGCCAGCAGCCAAGAAGCCCCCACTAACACCGGGGAGCTGTTTTTT | CASSQEAPTNTGELFF
NA | TRBD1 | TRBJ1-2 | TRBV7-2 | TGTGCCAGCAGCCCCCGGACAGGGGCCGGCTACACCTTC | CASSPRTGAGYTF
NA | TRBD2 | TRBJ2-1 | TRBV4-2 | TGTGCCAGCAGACCATCTCTAGCGGTCTCCTACAATGAGCAGTTCTTC | CASRPSLAVSYNEQFF
few | NA | TRBJ2-3 | TRBV7-9 | TGTGCCAGCAGCTCTCGAGGAGGGGCAGATACGCAGTATTTT | CASSSRGGADTQYF
once | NA | TRBJ1-1 | TRBV6-5 | TGTGCCAGTAAGGGAGGTTTGAACACTGAAGCTTTCTTT | CASKGGLNTEAFF
NA | TRBD2 | TRBJ2-7 | TRBV5-4 | TGTGCCAGCAGCTGGGGGGGAGGGGGACTAGCTTACGAGCAGTACTTC | CASSWGGGGLAYEQYF
NA | TRBD2 | TRBJ2-3 | TRBV6-5 | TGTGCCAGCAGTTATCGTAGCGGGAGGGCCTCAGATACGCAGTATTTT | CASSYRSGRASDTQYF
few | NA | TRBJ1-6 | TRBV6-1 | TGTGCCAGCAGTGAACTTGGGGGAGGCTCACCCCTCCACTTT | CASSELGGGSPLHF
NA | TRBD2 | TRBJ2-7 | TRBV9 | TGTGCCAGCAGCCCCCCAGCGGGAGGGCCCTCCGAGCAGTACTTC | CASSPPAGGPSEQYF
NA | NA | TRBJ1-1 | TRBV12-3/TRBV12-4 | TGTGCCAGCAGTTTTGTAACGGGTGAAGCTTTCTTT | CASSFVTGEAFF
NA | TRBD2 | TRBJ2-7 | TRBV7-6 | TGTGCCAGCAGCTTCAGGGCTAGCGGGGGACCCTACGAGCAGTACTTC | CASSFRASGGPYEQYF
NA | NA | TRBJ1-1 | TRBV6-2/TRBV6-3 | TGTGCCAGCAGTGCTTTACAGGATTACGCTGAAGCTTTCTTT | CASSALQDYAEAFF
NA | NA | TRBJ2-7 | TRBV10-3 | TGTGCCATCAGTGTGGCGGGGGCCTCCTACGAGCAGTACTTC | CAISVAGASYEQYF
NA | NA | TRBJ2-7 | TRBV28 | TGTGCCAGCAACCCTCCCGGAGGGTACGAGCAGTACTTC | CASNPPGGYEQYF
NA | TRBD2 | TRBJ2-3 | TRBV7-8 | TGTGCCAGCAGCTTGAGGCGGGAGTTCACAGATACGCAGTATTTT | CASSLRREFTDTQYF
NA | NA | TRBJ2-5 | TRBV6-5 | TGTGCCAGCAGTTCGGACAGACAAGAGACCCAGTACTTC | CASSSDRQETQYF
NA | TRBD1 | TRBJ2-7 | TRBV5-1 | TGCGCCAGCAGCTCTGGGACAGAAGACTACGAGCAGTACTTC | CASSSGTEDYEQYF
NA | NA | TRBJ2-3 | TRBV27 | TGTGCCAGCAGTTTTTCTAGCACAGATACGCAGTATTTT | CASSFSSTDTQYF
once | NA | TRBJ2-7 | TRBV29-1 | TGCAGCGTTGTGGCAGGGTACGAGCAGTACTTC | CSVVAGYEQYF
NA | TRBD2 | TRBJ2-3 | TRBV10-2 | TGCGCCAGCAAGACTAGCGGCACAGATACGCAGTATTTT | CASKTSGTDTQYF
NA | NA | TRBJ2-7 | TRBV5-4 | TGTGCCAGCAGCTTGGCAGGGTCCTTTAACTACGAGCAGTACTTC | CASSLAGSFNYEQYF
NA | TRBD1 | TRBJ2-7 | TRBV19 | TGTGCCAGTAGTATAGACGTGACAGGGCCCTCCTACGAGCAGTACTTC | CASSIDVTGPSYEQYF
NA | TRBD1 | TRBJ1-1 | TRBV19 | TGTGCCAGTATGACGACAGGGGAGGTGACTGAAGCTTTCTTT | CASMTTGEVTEAFF
NA | TRBD1 | TRBJ2-5 | TRBV27 | TGTGCCAGCAGTTTATACGGGACAGGGGGCAGAGAGACCCAGTACTTC | CASSLYGTGGRETQYF
NA | NA | TRBJ1-5 | TRBV7-9 | TGTGCCAGCAGCTCATCCCGGGGGGCAGGTCAGCCCCAGCATTTT | CASSSSRGAGQPQHF
NA | NA | TRBJ1-2 | TRBV29-1 | TGCAGCGTTGATGGCAGCTATGGCTACACCTTC | CSVDGSYGYTF
NA | NA | TRBJ2-6 | TRBV11-2 | TGTGCCAGCAGCTTAGAGGCCCCAGGTGGGGCCAACGTCCTGACTTTC | CASSLEAPGGANVLTF
NA | NA | TRBJ2-5 | TRBV18 | TGTGCCAGCTCACCAATGGGAGCGGAGACCCAGTACTTC | CASSPMGAETQYF
NA | NA | TRBJ2-7 | TRBV7-2 | TGTGCCAGCAGCTTAGTGGGGAGGATGGGGGCCTACGAGCAGTACTTC | CASSLVGRMGAYEQYF
NA | NA | TRBJ2-7 | TRBV5-1 | TGCGCCAGCAGCTTGGTCAGGGGCGAGCAGTACTTC | CASSLVRGEQYF
few | TRBD1 | TRBJ1-5 | TRBV28 | TGTGCCAGCAGTCTATACGGACAGGGGTCGGGTCAGCCCCAGCATTTT | CASSLYGQGSGQPQHF
few | NA | TRBJ1-4 | TRBV7-9 | TGTGCCGTCGCGAGGGAACTTACAACTAATGAAAAACTGTTTTTT | CAVARELTTNEKLFF
once | TRBD2 | TRBJ2-1 | TRBV25-1 | TGTGCCAGCAGTGCCTCAGACGGACTAGCGGCACCCTACAATGAGCAGTTCTTC | CASSASDGLAAPYNEQFF
NA | NA | TRBJ2-7 | TRBV4-2 | TGTGCCAGCAGCCGCTTTGGGGGCACCTACGAGCAGTACTTC | CASSRFGGTYEQYF
once | NA | TRBJ2-2 | TRBV7-9 | TGTGCCAGCACCCTACAGACAGCCCAGGGCGGGGAGCTGTTTTTT | CASTLQTAQGGELFF
once | NA | TRBJ1-2 | TRBV4-2 | TGTGCCAGCAGCCAGAACAGGGATGGGGCGTATGGCTACACCTTC | CASSQNRDGAYGYTF
few | TRBD1 | TRBJ2-5 | TRBV27 | TGTGCCAGCAGTTGGTCCAGGGGGCTCCAAGAGACCCAGTACTTC | CASSWSRGLQETQYF
NA | NA | TRBJ2-1 | TRBV5-1 | TGCGCCAGCAGCTTCCAGGGGTCCTACAATGAGCAGTTCTTC | CASSFQGSYNEQFF
NA | TRBD2 | TRBJ2-7 | TRBV5-8 | TGTGCCAGCAGCTTGCGGCGGGGGGCCTACGAGCAGTACTTC | CASSLRRGAYEQYF
NA | NA | TRBJ2-2 | TRBV6-1 | TGTGCCAGCAGTGACCAAACAGAAGTCTACACCGGGGAGCTGTTTTTT | CASSDQTEVYTGELFF
NA | TRBD2 | TRBJ2-7 | TRBV9 | TGTGCCAGCAGCGACCCGACTAGCGACTCCTACGAGCAGTACTTC | CASSDPTSDSYEQYF